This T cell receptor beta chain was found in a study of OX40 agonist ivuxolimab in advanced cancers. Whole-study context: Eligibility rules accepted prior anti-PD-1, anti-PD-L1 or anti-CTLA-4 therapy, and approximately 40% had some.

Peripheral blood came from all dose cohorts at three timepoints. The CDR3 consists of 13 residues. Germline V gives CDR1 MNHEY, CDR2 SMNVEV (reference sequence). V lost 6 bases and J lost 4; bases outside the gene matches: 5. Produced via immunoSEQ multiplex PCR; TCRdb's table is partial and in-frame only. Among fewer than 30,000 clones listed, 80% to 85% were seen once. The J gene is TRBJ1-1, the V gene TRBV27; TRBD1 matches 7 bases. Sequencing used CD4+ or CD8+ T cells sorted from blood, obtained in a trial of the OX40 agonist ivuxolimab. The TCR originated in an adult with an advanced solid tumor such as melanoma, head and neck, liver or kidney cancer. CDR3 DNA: TGTGCCAGCAGCCGACAGGGACGCACTGAAGCTTTCTTT. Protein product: CASSRQGRTEAFF.